This passage covers 19 T cell receptor beta chains from one sample sequenced in a study of circulating CD8 cells and anti-PD-1 response in melanoma. Sorting of live CD3+CD8+TCRalphabeta+ cells by PD-1 and/or TIGIT gave four subsets. The QIAseq Immune Repertoire TCR panel built the libraries from roughly 15 ng of total RNA. From the reads, TCRdb called clonotypes with MiXCR, one entry per CDR3 protein. The table records 200 to 250 distinct CDR3 sequences, just under 9.5% of them present only once. The specimen was CD8+ T cells from PBMCs, collected at baseline or after one month of anti-PD-1 therapy (not recorded which). The receptors derive from a human donor with melanoma.

This clonotype is termed large. The chain links TRBV18 to TRBJ1-1; 8 nucleotides match TRBD1. The CDR3 covers 16 residues. The ends lost 3 bases at V and 4 bases at J; junction bases unmatched: 10. Germline V gene sequence: CDR1 KGHSH, CDR2 LQKENI. The CDR3 DNA is TGTGCCAGCTCACCTATGGGGACAGGCGGGGGCACTGAAGCTTTCTTT. Protein sequence: CASSPMGTGGGTEAFF. The full variable domain, in which reference TRBV18 and TRBJ1-1 provide the parts outside the CDR3, is NAGVMQNPRHLVRRRGQEARLRCSPMKGHSHVYWYRQLPEEGLKFMVYLQKENIIDESGMPKERFSAEFPKEGPSILRIQQVVRGDSAAYFCASSPMGTGGGTEAFFGQGTRLTVV.

This clonotype is labeled medium-sized. The chain carries TRBV28 and TRBJ1-6; TRBD1 aligns across 9 bases. Germline values: CDR1 MDHEN, CDR2 SYDVKM. J was trimmed by 10 bases and V by 6 bases; bases with no gene match: 10. The CDR3 is made up of 15 amino acids. This chain's CDR3 is CASRSTGTGISPLHF. The CDR3 bases are TGTGCCAGCAGGTCGACCGGGACAGGGATCTCACCCCTCCACTTT. The complete variable domain, with remaining parts taken from reference TRBV28 and TRBJ1-6, reads DVKVTQSSRYLVKRTGEKVFLECVQDMDHENMFWYRQDPGLGLRLIYFSYDVKMKEKGDIPEGYSVSREKKERFSLILESASTNQTSMYLCASRSTGTGISPLHFGNGTRLTVT.

In its sample, this clonotype ranks as hyperexpanded. V is TRBV29-1 and J is TRBJ1-1; D remains unclear. Germline CDR1 and CDR2: SQVTM and ANQGSEA. The CDR3 has 12 residues. Between the trimmed V and J ends, which lost 1 base and 1 base, there was a span of 4 bases. CDR3 residues: CSVEVENTEAFF. Written as DNA, the CDR3 is TGCAGCGTTGAAGTGGAGAACACTGAAGCTTTCTTT.

As for this clonotype: A much larger clone differs from this one at a single base, so this may be a read error. V is TRBV9 and J is TRBJ2-3; D gene unclear. The germline CDR1 and CDR2 sequences are SGDLS and YYNGEE. V dropped 0 bases and J dropped 3 bases, with 2 bases sitting between them. This CDR3 spans 12 amino acids. The CDR3 DNA reads as TGTGCCAGCAGCGTAGGGACAGATACGCAGTATTTT. It is translated as CASSVGTDTQYF. Using reference TRBV9 and TRBJ2-3 for the parts outside the CDR3, the full variable domain is DSGVTQTPKHLITATGQRVTLRCSPRSGDLSVYWYQQSLDQGLQFLIQYYNGEERAKGNILERFSAQQFPDLHSELNLSSLELGDSALYFCASSVGTDTQYFGPGTRLTVL.

In regard to this clonotype: A much larger clonotype is one base distant, so this may be a read error. The J gene is TRBJ2-2, the V gene TRBV24-1, with 9 bases identical to TRBD1. CDR1 KGHDR and CDR2 SFDVKD come from the germline V gene. Trimming at V came to 5 bases and at J to 3 bases, leaving 9 bases not matched to a gene. CDR3 length: 17 residues. The CDR3 here is CATSGQGRQGDTGELFF. DNA of the CDR3: TGTGCCACCAGTGGCCAAGGGAGACAGGGGGACACCGGGGAGCTGTTTTTT.

This clonotype was detected a few times. The chain has TRBV28 and TRBJ2-5; either TRBD1 or TRBD2 may fit D (6 bases each). The V end lost 5 bases, the J end lost 4 bases, and 20 bases lay between the germline ends. This CDR3 comprises 16 residues. The germline V gene encodes CDR1 MDHEN and CDR2 SYDVKM. The CDR3 sequence is CASSPEDRGDRETQYF. In nucleotides, the CDR3 is TGTGCCAGCAGTCCAGAGGATAGGGGGGATCGAGAGACCCAGTACTTC.

In its sample, this clonotype is large. The chain combines TRBV20-1 with TRBJ2-7; TRBD1 might be the D (6 bases). Looked up from germline, CDR1 is DFQATT and CDR2 is SNEGSKA (reference sequence). This CDR3 is built from 14 residues. V lost 5 bases and J 2 bases, leaving 16 bases between the germline ends. The CDR3: CSADSSDSPYEQYF. The CDR3 coding sequence is TGCAGTGCTGACTCGTCGGACAGTCCCTACGAGCAGTACTTC.

Within the sample, this clonotype is hyperexpanded. The chain is built from TRBV19 and TRBJ2-7, with TRBD1 identical over 8 bases. Trimming took 5 bases from V and 3 from J; bases not matched to a gene: 3. This CDR3 has 13 amino acids. Germline CDR1 is LNHDA and CDR2 is SQIVND (reference sequence). The CDR3 DNA follows: TGTGCCAGTAGTGCGGGACAGGACTACGAGCAGTACTTC. Its translation is CASSAGQDYEQYF.

This clonotype has more than one count but fewer than ten. The chain links TRBV28 to TRBJ2-1, with 10 nucleotides matching TRBD1. The CDR3 sequence is 16 residues long. Germline-derived CDR1 and CDR2 are MDHEN and SYDVKM. V shed 4 bases and J 10 bases; nucleotides not matched to a gene: 13. The CDR3 sequence is CASSSTGTGVFREQFF. The DNA for the CDR3 is TGTGCCAGCAGTTCCACCGGGACAGGGGTGTTCAGGGAGCAGTTCTTC.

In the case of this clonotype: A much larger clone lies one base from this, so it may be a read error. J is TRBJ2-1 and V is TRBV6-1, with D perhaps matching TRBD1 or TRBD2 (5 bases each). Germline values: CDR1 MNHNS, CDR2 SASEGT. The CDR3 length is 13 residues. The germline V and J ends were trimmed by 6 bases and 7 bases, with 13 bases remaining between them. CDR3 sequence (DNA): TGTGCCAGCAGCCCCCAAGGGGAGAATGAGCAGTTCTTC. Residues: CASSPQGENEQFF.

By its share, this clonotype is large. The chain is built from TRBV20-1 and TRBJ1-1; D is possibly TRBD1 (5 bases). Germline CDR1 is DFQATT and CDR2 is SNEGSKA (reference sequence). The V and J ends lost 3 bases and 3 bases respectively, with 8 bases between them. The CDR3 covers 12 residues. The CDR3 sequence: CSARRGDTEAFF. DNA for the CDR3: TGCAGTGCTAGGAGAGGGGACACTGAAGCTTTCTTT.

By share, this clonotype ranks as large. This sequence joins TRBV2 and TRBJ2-5; 10 bases map to TRBD2. V lost 7 bases to trimming and J lost 2 bases; unmatched junction nucleotides: 4. The CDR3 is 14 amino acids. Germline V gene sequence: CDR1 SNHLY, CDR2 FYNNEI. Written as DNA, the CDR3 is TGTGCCAGCACTACTAGCGGGAATCAAGAGACCCAGTACTTC. Its translation: CASTTSGNQETQYF.

This clonotype is medium-sized by share. This chain uses TRBV6-1 with TRBJ2-1; D is tentatively TRBD1 or TRBD2 (5 bases each). The CDR3 totals 13 residues. CDR1 and CDR2 from the germline V gene are MNHNS and SASEGT. Trimming left V 6 bases short and J 7 bases short, with 13 bases between. The CDR3 loop is CASSLQGENEQFF. CDR3 in DNA: TGTGCCAGCAGCCTCCAAGGGGAGAATGAGCAGTTCTTC.

In this sample, this clonotype is large. At one boundary the junction diverges from the germline segment, which might be a read error. The chain joins TRBV7-6 to TRBJ2-1; TRBD2 aligns across 13 bases. The CDR3 loop spans 16 amino acids. Germline V gives CDR1 SGHVS, CDR2 FNYEAQ. CDR3: CACSKPGLAGYNEQFF. CDR3 coding DNA: TGTGCCTGCAGCAAACCGGGACTAGCGGGGTATAATGAGCAGTTCTTC.

By share, this clonotype counts as medium-sized. This chain connects TRBV9 to TRBJ2-3, with D perhaps TRBD2 (7 bases). Germline CDR1 SGDLS, CDR2 YYNGEE. The length of the CDR3 is 14 residues. V dropped 3 bases and J dropped 4 bases, with 12 bases sitting between them. CDR3 loop: CASSAGGGPDTQYF. The CDR3 region has the DNA TGTGCCAGCAGCGCTGGGGGGGGGCCAGATACGCAGTATTTT.

In this sample, this clonotype is large. The gene calls are TRBV27 and TRBJ2-7, with D hard to call. Germline V gene sequence: CDR1 MNHEY, CDR2 SMNVEV (reference sequence). Trimming took 5 bases from V and 3 from J, leaving 5 bases between them. The CDR3 has 11 amino acids. Here the CDR3 DNA reads TGTGCCAGCAGTACGGGCTACGAGCAGTACTTC. Translation gives CASSTGYEQYF.

This clonotype is large in the sample. The V and J genes are TRBV13 and TRBJ2-7; 8 nucleotides match TRBD1. The CDR3 loop spans 13 amino acids. Germline values: CDR1 PRHDT, CDR2 FYEKMQ (reference sequence). After removal of 4 bases from V and 6 bases from J, the junction contained 5 bases not matched to a gene. This CDR3 is CASSSATGGEQYF. The DNA for the CDR3 is TGTGCCAGCAGCTCCGCTACAGGGGGCGAGCAGTACTTC. The whole variable domain, remainder taken from reference TRBV13 and TRBJ2-7, is AAGVIQSPRHLIKEKRETATLKCYPIPRHDTVYWYQQGPGQDPQFLISFYEKMQSDKGSIPDRFSAQQFSDYHSELNMSSLELGDSALYFCASSSATGGEQYFGPGTRLTVT.

In its sample, this clonotype is hyperexpanded. The V and J genes are TRBV4-3 and TRBJ2-1, with 9 bases that match TRBD1. Germline CDR1 LGHNA, CDR2 YSLEER. V was pared by 3 bases and J by 2 bases, with 8 bases of the junction left unmatched. This CDR3 is built from 17 residues. The CDR3 reads CASSHLDRGSPYNEQFF. The CDR3 DNA sequence: TGCGCCAGCAGCCACCTTGACAGGGGGAGCCCCTACAATGAGCAGTTCTTC.

This clonotype qualifies as large (0.1 to 1%). The V and J genes are TRBV20-1 and TRBJ2-2; a possible D gene is TRBD1 (6 bases). Germline V gene lookup returns CDR1 DFQATT and CDR2 SNEGSKA (reference sequence). The CDR3 contains 15 residues. Trimming removed 0 bases from V and 3 bases from J, with 11 bases in between. CDR3 DNA: TGCAGTGCTAGAGATGGGACACTTGACACCGGGGAGCTGTTTTTT. This translates into CSARDGTLDTGELFF.